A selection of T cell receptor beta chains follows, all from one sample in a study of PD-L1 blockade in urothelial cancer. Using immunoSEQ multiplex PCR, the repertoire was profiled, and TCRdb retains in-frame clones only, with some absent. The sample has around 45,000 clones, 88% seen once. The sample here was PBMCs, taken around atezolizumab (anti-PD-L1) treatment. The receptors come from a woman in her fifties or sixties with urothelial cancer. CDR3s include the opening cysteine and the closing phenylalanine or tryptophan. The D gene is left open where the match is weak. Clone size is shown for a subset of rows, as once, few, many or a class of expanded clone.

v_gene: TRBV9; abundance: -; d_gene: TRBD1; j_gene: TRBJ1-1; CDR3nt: TGTGCCAGCAGCGAGGGGATCTATGGGACAGAACTGTCTTTCTTT; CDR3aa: CASSEGIYGTELSFF
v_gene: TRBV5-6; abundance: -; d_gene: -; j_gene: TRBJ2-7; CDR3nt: TGTGCCAGCAGCTCGACCCCGCGGGGTACGGAGTACGAGCAGTACTTC; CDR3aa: CASSSTPRGTEYEQYF
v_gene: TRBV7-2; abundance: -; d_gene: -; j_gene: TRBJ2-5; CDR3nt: TGTGCCAGCAGCTTAAGGGGAGAGACCCAGTACTTC; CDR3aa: CASSLRGETQYF
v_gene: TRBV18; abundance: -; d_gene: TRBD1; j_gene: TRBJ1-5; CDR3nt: TGTGCCAGCTCGGACAGGTATCAGCCCCAGCATTTT; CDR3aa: CASSDRYQPQHF
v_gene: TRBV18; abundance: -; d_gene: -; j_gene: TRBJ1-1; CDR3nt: TGTGCCAGCTCAGAGTCAGGGATAAACACTGAAGCTTTCTTT; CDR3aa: CASSESGINTEAFF
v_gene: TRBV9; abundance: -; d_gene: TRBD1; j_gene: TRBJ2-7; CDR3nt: TGTGCCAGCCAACCCGGGACAGCCTACGAGCAGTACTTC; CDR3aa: CASQPGTAYEQYF
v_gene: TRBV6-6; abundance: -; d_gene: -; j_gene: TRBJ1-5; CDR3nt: TGTGCCAGCAGCCAGGGGTCGGCCCAGCCCCAGCATTTT; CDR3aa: CASSQGSAQPQHF
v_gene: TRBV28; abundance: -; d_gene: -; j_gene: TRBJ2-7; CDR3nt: TGTGCCAGCCGCCGGGACACTGGCTACGAGCAGTACTTC; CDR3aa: CASRRDTGYEQYF
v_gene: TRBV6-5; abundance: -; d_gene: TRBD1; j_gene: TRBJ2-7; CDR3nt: TGTGCCAGCGTCCAACAGGGGACCCACGAGCAGTACTTC; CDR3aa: CASVQQGTHEQYF
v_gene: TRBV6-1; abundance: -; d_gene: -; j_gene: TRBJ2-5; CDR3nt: TGTGCCACCCGAGAATCAGGGCCCCAGTACTTC; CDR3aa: CATRESGPQYF
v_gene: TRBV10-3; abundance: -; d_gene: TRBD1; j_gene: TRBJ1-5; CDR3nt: TGTGCCATCAGTGAAGGGACAGGGGACCAGCCCCAGCATTTT; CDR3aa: CAISEGTGDQPQHF
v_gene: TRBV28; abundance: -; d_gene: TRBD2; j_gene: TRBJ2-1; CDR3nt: TGTGCCAGCACCTCCTCGACTAGCGGGGCCTACAATGAGCAGTTCTTC; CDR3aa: CASTSSTSGAYNEQFF
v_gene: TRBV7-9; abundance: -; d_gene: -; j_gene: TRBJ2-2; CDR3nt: TGTGCCAGCAGCTCCGACAGTAACACCGGGGAGCTGTTTTTT; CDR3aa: CASSSDSNTGELFF
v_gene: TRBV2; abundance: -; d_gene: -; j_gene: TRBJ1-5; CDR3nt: TGTGCCAGCAGGGGAGGCAATCAGCCCCAGCATTTT; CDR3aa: CASRGGNQPQHF
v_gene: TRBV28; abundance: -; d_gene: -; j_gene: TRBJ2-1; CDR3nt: TGTGCCAGCAGCCCGGGGGGCCAGGGAAGGAACAATGAGCAGTTCTTC; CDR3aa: CASSPGGQGRNNEQFF
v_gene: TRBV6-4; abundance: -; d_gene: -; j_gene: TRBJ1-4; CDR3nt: TGTGCCAGCAGTGACTCTCCCGGAACTAATGAAAAACTGTTTTTT; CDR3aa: CASSDSPGTNEKLFF
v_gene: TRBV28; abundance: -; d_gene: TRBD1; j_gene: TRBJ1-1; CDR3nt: TGTGCCAGCCGAGGGACAGATCGAGGGCGAACTGAAGCTTTCTTT; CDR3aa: CASRGTDRGRTEAFF
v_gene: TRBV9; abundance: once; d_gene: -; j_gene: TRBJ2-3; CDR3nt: TGTGCCAGCAGCGTAGACACCAGCACAGATACGCAGTATTTT; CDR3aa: CASSVDTSTDTQYF
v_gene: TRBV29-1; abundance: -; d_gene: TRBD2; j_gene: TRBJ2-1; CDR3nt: TGCAGCGTTGCTGGACTAGCGGGAGGGCCTCATGAGCAGTTCTTC; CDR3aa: CSVAGLAGGPHEQFF
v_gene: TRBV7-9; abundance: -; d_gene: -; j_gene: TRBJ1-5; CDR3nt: TGTGCCAGCAGCTTAGACAGGCTTCAGCCCCAGCATTTT; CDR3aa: CASSLDRLQPQHF
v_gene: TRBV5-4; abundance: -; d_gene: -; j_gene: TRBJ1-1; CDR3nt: TGTGCCAGCAGCTTGGAACAGTCAAACACTGAAGCTTTCTTT; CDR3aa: CASSLEQSNTEAFF
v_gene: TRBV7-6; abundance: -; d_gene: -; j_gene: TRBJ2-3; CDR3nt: TGTGCCAGCAGCTTACAGGGGCCCACAGATACGCAGTATTTT; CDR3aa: CASSLQGPTDTQYF
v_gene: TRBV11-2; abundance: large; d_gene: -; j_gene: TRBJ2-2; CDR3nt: TGTGCCAGCAGCTTAGAAGGGGGGGAGTTCACCGGGGAGCTGTTTTTT; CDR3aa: CASSLEGGEFTGELFF
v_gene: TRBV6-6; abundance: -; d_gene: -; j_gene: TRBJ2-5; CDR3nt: TGTGCCAGCAGTTCCGGGTTTGGAGAGACCCAGTACTTC; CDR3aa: CASSSGFGETQYF
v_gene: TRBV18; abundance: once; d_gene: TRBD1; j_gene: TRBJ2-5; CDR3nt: TGTGCCAGCTCACCGGGGACAGGGGTACAAGAGACCCAGTACTTC; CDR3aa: CASSPGTGVQETQYF
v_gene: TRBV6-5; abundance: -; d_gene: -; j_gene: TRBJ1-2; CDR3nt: TGTGCCAGCAGTTATTCAGTCCCAGGGATAAGTGGCTACACCTTC; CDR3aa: CASSYSVPGISGYTF
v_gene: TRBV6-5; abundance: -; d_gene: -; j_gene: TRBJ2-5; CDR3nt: TGTGCCAGCAGTTACTCCTACCAAGAGACCCAGTACTTC; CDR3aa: CASSYSYQETQYF
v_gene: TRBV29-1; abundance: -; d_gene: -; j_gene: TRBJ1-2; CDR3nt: TGCAGCGTTGATTTAGCCAGAGACTATGGCTACACCTTC; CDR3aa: CSVDLARDYGYTF
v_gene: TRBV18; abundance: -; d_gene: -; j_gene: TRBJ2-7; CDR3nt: TGTGCCAGCTCACCGGGCAGGGTTTATTACGAGCAGTACTTC; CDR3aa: CASSPGRVYYEQYF
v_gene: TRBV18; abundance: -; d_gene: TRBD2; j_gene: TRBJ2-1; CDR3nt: TGTGCCAGCTCACCACCGGGACTAGCGGGAGGTGAGCAGTTCTTC; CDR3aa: CASSPPGLAGGEQFF
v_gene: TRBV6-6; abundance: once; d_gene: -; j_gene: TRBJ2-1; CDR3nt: TGTGCCAGCAGTTCGAAGGACAGGAGGGGCGATAATGAGCAGTTCTTC; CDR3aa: CASSSKDRRGDNEQFF
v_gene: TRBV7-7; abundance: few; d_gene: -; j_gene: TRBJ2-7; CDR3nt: TGTGCCAGCAGCTTAGCTACCGGTCCACTTTACGAGCAGTACTTC; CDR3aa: CASSLATGPLYEQYF
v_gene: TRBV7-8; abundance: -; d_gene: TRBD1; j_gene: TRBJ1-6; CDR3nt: TGTGCCAGCAGCTTCGGGCACAGGGGGTCCAGCTCCTATAATTCACCCCTCCACTTT; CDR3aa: CASSFGHRGSSSYNSPLHF
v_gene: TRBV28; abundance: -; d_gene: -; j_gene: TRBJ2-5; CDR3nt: TGTGCCAGCAGCTTGGGGGGGGCTTTTGAAATTTCTATGGGGGAGACCCAGTACTTC; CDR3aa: CASSLGGAFEISMGETQYF
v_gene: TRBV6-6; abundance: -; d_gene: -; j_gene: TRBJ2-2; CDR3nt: TGTGCCAGCAGTTACTCGGCTCCCGGGGAGCTGTTTTTT; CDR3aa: CASSYSAPGELFF
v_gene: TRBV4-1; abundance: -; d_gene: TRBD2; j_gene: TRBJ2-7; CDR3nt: TGCGCCAGCAGCCAAGACTCCGGGACTAGCGGGGCACGCCGGTCCTACGAGCAGTACTTC; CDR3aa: CASSQDSGTSGARRSYEQYF
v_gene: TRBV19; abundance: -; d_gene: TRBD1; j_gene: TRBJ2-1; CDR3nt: TGTGCCAGTAGTATCGGACAGGGTGAGCAGTTCTTC; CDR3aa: CASSIGQGEQFF
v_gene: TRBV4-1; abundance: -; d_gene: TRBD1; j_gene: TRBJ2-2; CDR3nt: TGCGCCAGCAGCCAAGTGGGACAGCCGAACACCGGGGAGCTGTTTTTT; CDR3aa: CASSQVGQPNTGELFF
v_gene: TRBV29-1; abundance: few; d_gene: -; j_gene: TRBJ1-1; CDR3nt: TGCAGCTCCACCCGCGGGCAGGCGAACACTGAAGCTTTCTTT; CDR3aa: CSSTRGQANTEAFF
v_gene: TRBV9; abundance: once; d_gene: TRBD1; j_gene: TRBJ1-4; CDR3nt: TGTGCCAGCACGAGACAGGGTAGCACTAATGAAAAACTGTTTTTT; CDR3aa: CASTRQGSTNEKLFF
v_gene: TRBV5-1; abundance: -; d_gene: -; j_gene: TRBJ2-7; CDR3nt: TGCGCCAGCAGCTTGGCCGGGCAGGGGGGCTACGAGCAGTACTTC; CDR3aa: CASSLAGQGGYEQYF
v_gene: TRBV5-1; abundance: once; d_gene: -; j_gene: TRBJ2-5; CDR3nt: TGCGCCAGCAGGATGGAGGGCTGGGAGACCCAGTACTTC; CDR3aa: CASRMEGWETQYF
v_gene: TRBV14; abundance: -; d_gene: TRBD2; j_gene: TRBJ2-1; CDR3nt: TGTGCCAGCAGCCAAGTGCGCGGGGGGGTCTACAATGAGCAGTTCTTC; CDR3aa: CASSQVRGGVYNEQFF
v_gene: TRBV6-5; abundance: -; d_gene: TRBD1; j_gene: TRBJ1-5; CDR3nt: TGTGCCAGCAGTTACAGGGACAGCTATCAGCCCCAGCATTTT; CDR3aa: CASSYRDSYQPQHF
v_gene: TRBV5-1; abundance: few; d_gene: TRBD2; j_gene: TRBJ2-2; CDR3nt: TGCGCCAGCAGCACACAACCCGGGGTAGCGGGAGCGGCCGGGGAGCTGTTTTTT; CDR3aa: CASSTQPGVAGAAGELFF